This is a list of T cell receptor beta chains from one sample in a study of shared T cell receptors in the human thymus. The assay was immunoSEQ multiplex PCR, and TCRdb's table has in-frame clones only and misses some. The sample has hundreds of thousands of clones, 70% to 90% seen once. This sample also appeared in a second study, on human thymus T cells.

Specimen: thymocytes. The source is a girl under three years old with a congenital heart defect. Both conserved end residues are part of each CDR3. The D gene is left open where the match is weak. The size of a clone is reported for some rows only, either as once, few or many, or as a class for expanded clones.

size | D | J | V | CDR3 | DNA
NA | NA | TRBJ1-5 | TRBV6-5 | CASGSDRGGNQPQHF | TGTGCCAGCGGATCCGATCGCGGGGGCAATCAGCCCCAGCATTTT
NA | NA | TRBJ1-1 | TRBV6-6 | CGSTHQGTEAFF | TGTGGCAGCACACATCAGGGGACTGAAGCTTTCTTT
NA | NA | TRBJ2-7 | TRBV30 | CAWSVFGTKLVYEQYF | TGTGCCTGGAGTGTTTTTGGGACAAAATTAGTCTACGAGCAGTACTTC
once | NA | TRBJ2-7 | TRBV7-9 | CASSFGLSYEQYF | TGTGCCAGCAGCTTCGGTCTGTCCTACGAGCAGTACTTC
NA | TRBD1 | TRBJ2-1 | TRBV19 | CASRDRSRNEQFF | TGTGCCAGTAGGGACAGGAGCAGGAATGAGCAGTTCTTC
NA | TRBD2 | TRBJ2-5 | TRBV4-1 | CASSQERSGGAEETQYF | TGCGCCAGCAGCCAAGAACGCAGCGGGGGGGCGGAAGAGACCCAGTACTTC
NA | NA | TRBJ1-1 | TRBV19 | CASSILDTVNTEAFF | TGTGCCAGTAGTATACTGGACACGGTGAACACTGAAGCTTTCTTT
NA | NA | TRBJ2-3 | TRBV6-5 | CASSYSSQGWTDTQYF | TGTGCCAGCAGTTACTCGAGTCAGGGATGGACAGATACGCAGTATTTT
NA | NA | TRBJ2-1 | TRBV9 | CASSLFRDEQFF | TGTGCCAGCAGCCTCTTTAGAGATGAGCAGTTCTTC
NA | NA | TRBJ1-4 | TRBV9 | CASSPGRDGSGKLFF | TGTGCCAGCAGCCCCGGGCGGGACGGCAGCGGAAAACTGTTTTTT
NA | NA | TRBJ2-5 | TRBV6-5 | CASSYSGGLQETQYF | TGTGCCAGCAGTTACTCCGGGGGGCTGCAAGAGACCCAGTACTTC
NA | TRBD1 | TRBJ1-5 | TRBV7-2 | CASSLVHRGYNQPQHF | TGTGCCAGCAGCTTAGTTCACAGGGGGTACAATCAGCCCCAGCATTTT
NA | NA | TRBJ1-2 | TRBV2 | CASSQEGPEGANYGYTF | TGTGCCAGCAGCCAAGAGGGCCCCGAGGGAGCTAACTATGGCTACACCTTC
NA | NA | TRBJ1-1 | TRBV10-3 | CATRRRAKGTEAFF | TGTGCCACCCGGCGCAGGGCCAAGGGGACTGAAGCTTTCTTT
NA | TRBD1 | TRBJ2-2 | TRBV11-2 | CASSSSTGAATGELFF | TGTGCCAGCAGCTCCTCCACAGGGGCGGCCACCGGGGAGCTGTTTTTT
few | NA | TRBJ1-2 | TRBV11-2 | CASSFYKGPSGGYTF | TGTGCCAGCAGCTTTTACAAGGGGCCCTCGGGTGGCTACACCTTC
NA | NA | TRBJ2-7 | TRBV2 | CASSPPGPIGAREDF | TGTGCCAGCAGTCCACCGGGACCGATAGGGGCCAGGGAGGACTTC
NA | NA | TRBJ1-5 | TRBV18 | CASSPRTVLQPQHF | TGTGCCAGCTCACCCCGGACAGTCTTACAGCCCCAGCATTTT
NA | TRBD1 | TRBJ2-2 | TRBV2 | CASSGRDSLDPNTGELFF | TGTGCCAGCAGCGGCAGGGACAGTTTGGACCCGAACACCGGGGAGCTGTTTTTT
NA | NA | TRBJ1-3 | TRBV12-5 | CASGWPGQTGNTIYF | TGTGCTAGTGGTTGGCCAGGTCAGACTGGAAACACCATATATTTT
once | TRBD1 | TRBJ2-1 | TRBV6-5 | CASSRDGTGGQFF | TGTGCCAGCAGCAGAGACGGGACAGGAGGGCAGTTCTTC
NA | TRBD1 | TRBJ2-5 | TRBV11-1 | CASSSDREFPETQYF | TGTGCCAGCAGCTCGGACAGGGAGTTTCCAGAGACCCAGTACTTC
NA | NA | TRBJ2-3 | TRBV6-1 | CASSVERETTDTQYF | TGTGCCAGCAGTGTAGAACGGGAGACCACAGATACGCAGTATTTT
NA | NA | TRBJ2-1 | TRBV9 | CASSVGRGPARGDNEQFF | TGTGCCAGCAGCGTAGGGAGGGGGCCGGCCAGAGGAGACAATGAGCAGTTCTTC
NA | NA | TRBJ2-7 | TRBV7-9 | CASSFQDDSKYEQYF | TGTGCCAGCAGCTTCCAAGATGACTCGAAATACGAGCAGTACTTC
NA | TRBD2 | TRBJ2-3 | TRBV11-2 | CASSLGFVDSGVSDTQYF | TGTGCCAGCAGCTTAGGGTTCGTAGATAGCGGGGTATCGGATACGCAGTATTTT
NA | NA | TRBJ2-5 | TRBV5-6 | CASSSWTETLNGTQYF | TGTGCCAGCAGCTCATGGACAGAAACCCTTAATGGGACCCAGTACTTC
NA | NA | TRBJ2-7 | TRBV2 | CASSLYRRSNEQYF | TGTGCCAGCAGCCTCTATCGGAGATCCAACGAGCAGTACTTC
NA | NA | TRBJ1-6 | TRBV7-2 | CASSPGPGPSDSPLHF | TGTGCCAGCAGCCCAGGGCCCGGCCCCTCCGATTCACCCCTCCACTTT
NA | NA | TRBJ1-3 | TRBV28 | CASSLTVGNTIYF | TGTGCCAGCAGTTTAACGGTGGGAAACACCATATATTTT
NA | TRBD1 | TRBJ1-4 | TRBV6-6 | CASSRTGDEEKLFF | TGTGCCAGCAGTCGAACAGGGGACGAAGAAAAACTGTTTTTT
NA | TRBD1 | TRBJ1-4 | TRBV5-1 | CASSLVGQYNEKLFF | TGCGCCAGCAGCTTGGTGGGACAGTATAATGAAAAACTGTTTTTT
few | NA | TRBJ1-6 | TRBV5-8 | CASSPQDRSSYNSPLHF | TGTGCCAGCAGCCCTCAAGACAGGAGCTCCTATAATTCACCCCTCCACTTT
NA | TRBD1 | TRBJ1-4 | TRBV5-4 | CASSTGTDPEKLFF | TGTGCCAGCAGCACTGGGACAGACCCTGAAAAACTGTTTTTT
few | NA | TRBJ1-2 | TRBV28 | CASSFQQGNYGYTF | TGTGCCAGCAGTTTCCAGCAGGGCAACTATGGCTACACCTTC
few | TRBD1 | TRBJ1-2 | TRBV27 | CASSSVRDRGPVGYTF | TGTGCCAGCAGTTCCGTCCGGGACAGGGGTCCCGTTGGCTACACCTTC
once | TRBD2 | TRBJ2-1 | TRBV27 | CASSFGASGVGGNEQFF | TGTGCCAGCAGTTTTGGGGCTAGCGGGGTGGGGGGCAATGAGCAGTTCTTC
NA | NA | TRBJ1-1 | TRBV5-6 | CASSLKGVRITEAFF | TGTGCCAGCAGCTTGAAGGGGGTAAGGATCACTGAAGCTTTCTTT
NA | NA | TRBJ1-4 | TRBV19 | CASSIRTERGEKLFF | TGTGCCAGTAGTATAAGGACCGAACGGGGTGAAAAACTGTTTTTT
NA | TRBD2 | TRBJ2-2 | TRBV6-4 | CASSDSSGGTGELFF | TGTGCCAGCAGTGACTCTAGCGGGGGGACCGGGGAGCTGTTTTTT
few | NA | TRBJ2-1 | TRBV12-5 | CASEMGGPYNEQFF | TGTGCTAGTGAAATGGGGGGGCCCTACAATGAGCAGTTCTTC
NA | NA | TRBJ2-7 | TRBV30 | CAWSVNQGRSFSYEQYF | TGTGCCTGGAGTGTAAATCAGGGCAGGTCCTTCTCCTACGAGCAGTACTTC
once | NA | TRBJ1-2 | TRBV7-2 | CASSLVDYGYTF | TGTGCCAGCAGCTTAGTAGACTATGGCTACACCTTC
NA | TRBD1 | TRBJ1-2 | TRBV7-9 | CASSFPGGDGYTF | TGTGCCAGCAGCTTTCCAGGGGGCGACGGCTACACCTTC
NA | TRBD2 | TRBJ2-5 | TRBV4-3 | CASSQDWLAGGEQETQYF | TGCGCCAGCAGCCAAGATTGGCTAGCGGGGGGGGAGCAAGAGACCCAGTACTTC
NA | TRBD1 | TRBJ1-2 | TRBV7-9 | CASSSPDRGRLINYGYTF | TGTGCCAGCAGCTCCCCGGACAGGGGGCGTCTTATTAACTATGGCTACACCTTC
NA | NA | TRBJ1-1 | TRBV30 | CAWTRQKANTEAFF | TGTGCCTGGACGAGACAGAAAGCGAACACTGAAGCTTTCTTT
once | NA | TRBJ2-1 | TRBV27 | CASSFGEKLEQFF | TGTGCCAGCAGTTTCGGGGAAAAGTTGGAGCAGTTCTTC